The sequence of this TCR beta chain was determined in a study of blood T cell repertoires in COVID-19. Study information: COVID-19 samples collected from the United States, Italy and Spain covered acute and convalescent phases. Sample material is recorded as cDNA or gDNA derived from T cells, B-cell-depleted T cells, or PBMCs.

V lost 7 bases, J lost 0 bases, and 7 bases stayed unmatched. Germline CDR1 SQVTM, CDR2 ANQGSEA. The CDR3 spans 14 residues. Under the authors' procedure: Amplification from reference gene primers served as the basis for estimated nucleated cell counts. This table comes from immunoSEQ multiplex PCR, and its TCRdb copy is limited to in-frame clones, with some not included. Clone size and V and J calls were adopted from that table, with D and trimming inferred from the DNA. The sample has 88,000 or so clones, around 75% seen once. The receptor's source is a human donor in a cohort sampled during active COVID-19. The rearrangement joins TRBV29-1 to TRBJ2-7; TRBD2 matches 9 bases. The sequencing input was peripheral blood. The CDR3 protein is CSAGTSQDSYEQYF. CDR3 DNA: TGCAGCGCGGGGACTAGCCAGGACTCCTACGAGCAGTACTTC.